These 15 T cell receptor beta chains were sequenced from one sample in a study of OX40 agonist ivuxolimab in advanced cancers. TCRdb's copy holds only in-frame clones and misses some; the assay was immunoSEQ multiplex PCR. The sample lists 40,000 to 60,000 clones; about 90% were seen once. Sequenced here: CD4+ or CD8+ T cells sorted from blood, sampled in a trial of the OX40 agonist ivuxolimab. All receptors come from an adult with an advanced solid tumor such as melanoma, head and neck, liver or kidney cancer.

The rearrangement joins TRBV29-1 to TRBJ1-2; D might be TRBD1 (5 bases). Germline V gene data show CDR1 as SQVTM and CDR2 as ANQGSEA. Deletions cut 0 bases from V and 2 bases from J, with 7 bases between. The CDR3 spans 13 residues. CDR3 in amino acids: CSVEEGGNYGYTF. In DNA form, the CDR3 reads TGCAGCGTTGAAGAGGGGGGGAACTATGGCTACACCTTC.

The chain joins TRBV6-1 to TRBJ2-7; possibly TRBD2 for D (6 bases). The CDR3 is made up of 13 amino acids. Trimming left V 8 bases short and J 4 bases short, with 15 bases between. Germline V gene sequence: CDR1 MNHNS, CDR2 SASEGT. This CDR3 reads CASAPGVPYEQYF. The DNA of the CDR3 is TGTGCCAGCGCCCCGGGGGTCCCATACGAGCAGTACTTC.

The chain links TRBV2 to TRBJ2-3; D may be TRBD2 (5 bases). This CDR3 spans 17 amino acids. Deletions cut 1 base from V and 6 bases from J, with 20 bases between. Germline assignment: CDR1 SNHLY and CDR2 FYNNEI. The DNA of the CDR3 is TGTGCCAGCAGTGAAGGACCGGGAACCAGCATTCTGGATACGCAGTATTTT. Amino acids: CASSEGPGTSILDTQYF. Supplemented by reference TRBV2 and TRBJ2-3, the full variable domain reads EPEVTQTPSHQVTQMGQEVILRCVPISNHLYFYWYRQILGQKVEFLVSFYNNEISEKSEIFDDQFSVERPDGSNFTLKIRSTKLEDSAMYFCASSEGPGTSILDTQYFGPGTRLTVL.

V gene TRBV19 combines with J gene TRBJ1-2; D remains ambiguous. Trimming removed 5 bases at V and 8 bases at J, with 18 bases between. Germline assignment: CDR1 LNHDA and CDR2 SQIVND (reference sequence). The CDR3 runs to 14 residues. CDR3: CASSEWGEIEGYTF. The CDR3 coding sequence is TGTGCCAGTAGTGAATGGGGAGAGATTGAGGGCTACACCTTC.

The chain uses TRBV11-2 and TRBJ1-2, with D unclear. V lost 6 bases to trimming and J lost 6 bases, with 11 bases between them. Germline V gives CDR1 SGHAT, CDR2 FQNNGV. This CDR3 is built from 12 residues. CDR3 coding DNA: TGTGCCAGCAGGTCTTCCCTAGATGGCTACACCTTC. Its protein product is CASRSSLDGYTF.

The genes are TRBV13 and TRBJ2-7; D possibly corresponds to TRBD2 (7 bases). The CDR3 runs 15 residues. Germline lookup yields CDR1 PRHDT and CDR2 FYEKMQ (reference sequence). Trimming left V 1 base short and J 0 bases short, with 10 bases between. CDR3 nucleotide sequence: TGTGCCAGCAGCTTAGAGGGGGGGCCCTCCTACGAGCAGTACTTC. Protein: CASSLEGGPSYEQYF. The whole variable domain, remainder taken from reference TRBV13 and TRBJ2-7, is AAGVIQSPRHLIKEKRETATLKCYPIPRHDTVYWYQQGPGQDPQFLISFYEKMQSDKGSIPDRFSAQQFSDYHSELNMSSLELGDSALYFCASSLEGGPSYEQYFGPGTRLTVT.

This chain connects TRBV6-5 to TRBJ2-2; D remains ambiguous. The germline V and J ends were trimmed by 2 bases and 5 bases, with 3 bases remaining between them. The CDR3 is 12 amino acids. CDR1 and CDR2 from the germline V gene are MNHEY and SVGAGI. The CDR3 region has the DNA TGTGCCAGCAGTTACAGAACCGGGGAGCTGTTTTTT. Translating gives CASSYRTGELFF.

The gene calls are TRBV6-5 and TRBJ1-4; D call uncertain. Germline assignment: CDR1 MNHEY and CDR2 SVGAGI. This CDR3 is built from 15 residues. The V gene lost 0 bases and the J gene lost 8 bases, with 13 bases spanning the gap. CDR3 sequence (DNA): TGTGCCAGCAGTTACTCGGGCGGGCTCGGAGAAAAACTGTTTTTT. This codes for CASSYSGGLGEKLFF.

The rearrangement links TRBV10-3 to TRBJ2-3; D call uncertain. The CDR3 contains 14 residues. V dropped 0 bases and J dropped 0 bases, with 4 bases sitting between them. Germline assignment: CDR1 ENHRY and CDR2 SYGVKD. The CDR3 protein is CAISESPSTDTQYF. The CDR3 nucleotides read TGTGCCATCAGTGAGTCGCCTAGCACAGATACGCAGTATTTT.

The chain has TRBV19 and TRBJ2-7, with 8 nucleotides matching TRBD1. The V and J ends lost 6 bases and 3 bases, in that order; junction bases with no gene match: 7. In germline, CDR1 is LNHDA, CDR2 SQIVND (reference sequence). The CDR3 covers 14 residues. CDR3 DNA sequence: TGTGCCAGTAGCCCGGGACAGGTTAACTACGAGCAGTACTTC. Its translation: CASSPGQVNYEQYF.

The CDR3 sequence: CASEAGLQETQYF. CDR3 DNA sequence: TGCGCCAGCGAAGCGGGCCTCCAAGAGACCCAGTACTTC. J is TRBJ2-5 and V is TRBV10-2; tentative D call: TRBD2 (6 bases). The V gene lost 8 bases and the J gene lost 1 base, with 11 bases spanning the gap. The CDR3 length is 13 residues. CDR1 and CDR2 (germline): WSHSY, SAAADI.

The genes are TRBV7-6 and TRBJ2-7; D remains unclear. Germline lookup yields CDR1 SGHVS and CDR2 FNYEAQ. The CDR3 is 15 amino acids. Trimming took off 0 bases at V and 3 bases at J, with 12 bases between the two ends. This CDR3 is CASSLAGSPRYEQYF. For the CDR3, the DNA is TGTGCCAGCAGCTTAGCGGGGTCTCCGCGCTACGAGCAGTACTTC. Combining the CDR3 with reference TRBV7-6 and TRBJ2-7 gives the whole variable domain GAGVSQSPRYKVTKRGQDVALRCDPISGHVSLYWYRQALGQGPEFLTYFNYEAQQDKSGLPNDRFSAERPEGSISTLTIQRTEQRDSAMYRCASSLAGSPRYEQYFGPGTRLTVT.

CDR3 residues: CASSPWTSGGDNEQFF. DNA for the CDR3: TGTGCCAGCAGCCCATGGACTAGCGGGGGTGACAATGAGCAGTTCTTC. The V and J genes are TRBV11-3 and TRBJ2-1; 13 bases agree with TRBD2. In germline, CDR1 is SGHNT, CDR2 YENEEA. V lost 5 bases, J lost 5 bases, and 6 bases stayed unmatched. CDR3 length: 16 amino acids.

This rearrangement joins TRBV11-2 to TRBJ2-1; D possibly corresponds to TRBD2 (6 bases). Germline V gene lookup returns CDR1 SGHAT and CDR2 FQNNGV. Trimming took off 10 bases at V and 5 bases at J, with 12 bases between the two ends. The length of the CDR3 is 12 residues. The CDR3 DNA is TGTGCCACTCCCGGGGGACACAATGAGCAGTTCTTC. It is translated as CATPGGHNEQFF.

The gene calls are TRBV27 and TRBJ2-6; D not certain. Trimming stripped 5 bases from V and 5 bases from J, with 7 bases between. The CDR3 consists of 13 residues. The germline gives CDR1 MNHEY, CDR2 SMNVEV (reference sequence). CDR3 amino acids: CASSTVRANVLTF. The CDR3 nucleotides are TGTGCCAGCAGTACCGTAAGGGCCAACGTCCTGACTTTC. Filled out from reference TRBV27 and TRBJ2-6, the complete variable domain reads EAQVTQNPRYLITVTGKKLTVTCSQNMNHEYMSWYRQDPGLGLRQIYYSMNVEVTDKGDVPEGYKVSRKEKRNFPLILESPSPNQTSLYFCASSTVRANVLTFGAGSRLTVL.